The 25 T cell receptor beta chains in this list originate from one sample, sequenced in a study of blood T cells in healthy people across ages. The second PCR ran about 6 to 12 cycles with a sample-barcoded 5' primer and J-beta primers. TCRdb passed the 5' RACE reads through MiXCR, listing each CDR3 protein once. The sample holds 450,000 to 600,000 distinct CDR3 sequences, approximately 26% seen once. This sample also belongs to another study, concerning T cells of mothers and their children.

Sample: blood. The receptors were gathered from a boy between 2 and 10 years old in good health.

The chain uses TRBV5-1 and TRBJ2-1; no firm D call. From germline, CDR1 is SGHRS and CDR2 YFSETQ. The CDR3 extends over 14 amino acids. V was shortened by 4 bases and J by 3 bases, with 11 bases between the two germline ends. The CDR3 sequence: CASSLETLYNEQFF. CDR3 bases: TGCGCCAGCAGCCTAGAGACCCTCTACAATGAGCAGTTCTTC.

The DNA of the CDR3 is TGTGCCAGCAGCGTAGCGATGGCAGGGGATAGCTCCTACGAGCAGTACTTC. Amino acids: CASSVAMAGDSSYEQYF. The genes are TRBV9 and TRBJ2-7; D possibly corresponds to TRBD1 (6 bases). Per germline, CDR1 SGDLS and CDR2 YYNGEE. With 0 bases removed from V and 0 bases from J, the gap between germline ends came to 16 bases. The CDR3 consists of 17 residues.

This clonotype was counted a few times. The V gene is TRBV25-1, the J gene TRBJ1-1; the D gene is possibly TRBD1 (5 bases). CDR1 and CDR2 (germline): MGHDK, SYGVNS. Trimming removed 8 bases at V and 6 bases at J, with 16 bases between. There are 13 residues in the CDR3. Written as DNA, the CDR3 is TGTGCCAGCGTTCCCCAGGGAATCGCTGAAGCTTTCTTT. It codes for CASVPQGIAEAFF. The whole variable domain, remainder taken from reference TRBV25-1 and TRBJ1-1, is EADIYQTPRYLVIGTGKKITLECSQTMGHDKMYWYQQDPGMELHLIHYSYGVNSTEKGDLSSESTVSRIRTEHFPLTLESARPSHTSQYLCASVPQGIAEAFFGQGTRLTVV.

This clonotype has just a few counts. V is TRBV18 and J is TRBJ2-1; 7 nucleotides match TRBD1. The germline gives CDR1 KGHSH, CDR2 LQKENI. This CDR3 has 16 amino acids. Trimming took 1 base from V and 7 from J; bases not matched to a gene: 10. The CDR3 DNA reads TGTGCCAGCTCACCACAGGGGGCGCTTACCAAGAATGAGCAGTTCTTC. Protein sequence: CASSPQGALTKNEQFF.

The rearrangement joins TRBV11-2 to TRBJ2-5, with TRBD2 matching over 11 bases. The CDR3 is 14 residues long. Germline CDR1 and CDR2: SGHAT and FQNNGV. The J segment lost 11 bases and the V segment lost 5 bases, leaving 10 bases of the junction unmatched. CDR3 protein: CASSLLAGAWEQYF. In nucleotides, the CDR3 is TGTGCCAGCAGCCTACTAGCGGGAGCTTGGGAGCAGTACTTC.

The chain is built from TRBV20-1 and TRBJ2-3; D is ambiguous. This CDR3 spans 14 amino acids. Germline CDR1 is DFQATT and CDR2 is SNEGSKA (reference sequence). The V end was cut by 2 bases, the J end by 3 bases, with 12 bases between. The chain's CDR3 is CSARLPGGTDTQYF. The CDR3, as DNA: TGCAGTGCTAGATTACCGGGCGGAACAGATACGCAGTATTTT.

This clonotype was observed many times. The rearrangement uses TRBV12-3 or TRBV12-4 and TRBJ2-3; 9 nucleotides agree with TRBD1. The CDR3 loop spans 14 amino acids. Germline trimming cut 4 bases from V and 3 bases from J; bases unmatched to any gene: 2. Here the CDR3 DNA reads TGTGCCAGCAGTTACGGACAGGGGACAGATACGCAGTATTTT. It codes for CASSYGQGTDTQYF.

The chain is built from TRBV12-5 and TRBJ1-2; possibly TRBD1 for D (5 bases). CDR3 length equals 15 residues. The germline V gene encodes CDR1 LGHNT and CDR2 FRNRAP. V was pared by 6 bases and J by 6 bases, with 20 bases between. CDR3 residues: CASGLLQGGSNGYTF. CDR3 DNA: TGTGCTAGTGGCCTCCTTCAGGGAGGATCAAATGGCTACACCTTC.

The rearrangement uses TRBV5-1 and TRBJ1-1; 8 nucleotides match TRBD1. Germline lookup yields CDR1 SGHRS and CDR2 YFSETQ. The J segment lost 0 bases and the V segment lost 3 bases, leaving 7 bases of the junction unmatched. This CDR3 is 16 amino acids long. The CDR3 DNA is TGCGCCAGCAGCTCTGGACAGGGAGGGATGAACACTGAAGCTTTCTTT. Protein sequence: CASSSGQGGMNTEAFF.

This clonotype was seen a few times. The V call is TRBV7-9, the J call TRBJ2-5; 12 nucleotides align to TRBD2. V gave up 1 base and J gave up 3 bases; unmatched junction bases: 0. CDR3 length: 15 residues. Germline V gives CDR1 SEHNR, CDR2 FQNEAQ (reference sequence). For the CDR3, the DNA is TGTGCCAGCAGCTTAGGGACTAGCGGGGAAGAGACCCAGTACTTC. The encoded protein is CASSLGTSGEETQYF.

This clonotype was found once. The chain is built from TRBV7-8 and TRBJ2-5, with D perhaps matching TRBD2 (5 bases). This CDR3 has 13 residues. With 2 bases removed from V and 4 bases from J, the gap between germline ends came to 8 bases. The germline V gene encodes CDR1 SGHVS and CDR2 FQNEAQ. DNA of the CDR3: TGTGCCAGCAGCTTACGGGAAGTAGAGACCCAGTACTTC. This translates into CASSLREVETQYF.

This clonotype was seen more than once but under ten times. CDR3 region: CSVAPQGAEAFF. The DNA of the CDR3 is TGCAGCGTCGCCCCCCAGGGGGCTGAAGCTTTCTTT. V is TRBV29-1 and J is TRBJ1-1; 7 nucleotides match TRBD1. The V segment lost 6 bases and the J segment 6 bases; nucleotides outside the gene matches: 7. The CDR3 covers 12 residues. Germline V gene data show CDR1 as SQVTM and CDR2 as ANQGSEA.

This clonotype was picked up a small number of times. The chain links TRBV9 to TRBJ2-5; TRBD2 aligns across 14 bases. Germline V CDR1 and CDR2: SGDLS, YYNGEE. The J segment lost 5 bases and the V segment lost 4 bases, leaving 7 bases of the junction unmatched. The CDR3 has 16 residues. CDR3 in DNA: TGTGCCAGCAGCCCCAGGGGGACTAGCGGGAGTGAGACCCAGTACTTC. This encodes CASSPRGTSGSETQYF.

This clonotype was picked up a small number of times. The chain recombines TRBV7-3 with TRBJ2-3, with TRBD2 matching over 8 bases. V lost 6 bases, J lost 1 base, and 6 bases stayed unmatched. The CDR3 is 15 residues long. CDR1 and CDR2 (germline): SGHTA, FQGTGA. The CDR3 sequence is CASSLVGGGTDTQYF. The CDR3 DNA reads as TGTGCCAGCAGTCTAGTCGGGGGGGGCACAGATACGCAGTATTTT.

The rearrangement uses TRBV2 and TRBJ2-6; 13 positions agree with TRBD2. The CDR3 extends over 20 amino acids. Per the germline V gene, CDR1 is SNHLY and CDR2 is FYNNEI. With V trimmed by 5 bases and J by 0 bases, 10 bases remained unmatched. The CDR3 sequence is CASSRTSGGLISSGANVLTF. The CDR3 bases are TGTGCCAGCAGTCGGACTAGCGGGGGATTAATAAGCTCTGGGGCCAACGTCCTGACTTTC.

V usage is TRBV5-1 and J usage is TRBJ2-5; 9 positions agree with TRBD2. The DNA end is more similar to TRBJ2-1, so the J call may be wrong. The CDR3 is made up of 15 amino acids. Germline V CDR1 and CDR2: SGHRS, YFSETQ. The CDR3 nucleotides read TGCGCCAGCAGCTTGGGCGGGGGGGCCCTCAATGAGCAGTTCTTC. Amino acids: CASSLGGGALNEQFF.

This clonotype was found a few times. This rearrangement joins TRBV4-1 to TRBJ1-1; D uncertain. There are 12 residues in the CDR3. V was cut by 6 bases and J by 8 bases, with 13 bases left in between. The germline gives CDR1 MGHRA, CDR2 YSYEKL. The CDR3 loop reads CASRTRGGEAFF. As DNA, the CDR3 is TGCGCCAGCAGGACGAGAGGTGGGGAAGCTTTCTTT.

This clonotype was picked up a small number of times. The V call is TRBV10-3, the J call TRBJ2-3, with 11 bases matching TRBD2. Germline V gene sequence: CDR1 ENHRY, CDR2 SYGVKD. The CDR3 covers 16 residues. With V trimmed by 2 bases and J by 2 bases, 3 bases remained unmatched. As DNA, the CDR3 is TGTGCCATCAGTGAGGCGGGACTAGCGGCCACAGATACGCAGTATTTT. It yields the protein CAISEAGLAATDTQYF.

This clonotype was seen only a few times. CDR3 sequence (DNA): TGTGCCAGCAGCTTAGGCAGGGGAAAAAACATTCAGTACTTC. This encodes CASSLGRGKNIQYF. J is TRBJ2-4 and V is TRBV7-9; the D gene is possibly TRBD1 (6 bases). This CDR3 comprises 14 residues. Trimming cost V 1 base and J 4 bases, with 8 bases left between them. Per germline, CDR1 SEHNR and CDR2 FQNEAQ (reference sequence).

This clonotype was detected ten times or more. V and J are TRBV20-1 and TRBJ2-5, with 10 bases lining up with TRBD2. The V gene end was trimmed by 1 base and the J gene end by 5 bases; junction bases not matched to a gene: 4. Germline CDR1 DFQATT, CDR2 SNEGSKA (reference sequence). The length of the CDR3 is 14 residues. The CDR3 here is CSARALAGDETQYF. The CDR3 DNA reads TGCAGTGCTAGAGCCCTAGCGGGAGATGAGACCCAGTACTTC.

This clonotype was detected only a few times. The J gene is TRBJ2-5, the V gene TRBV13; 13 bases align to TRBD2. The CDR3 is made up of 16 amino acids. Germline V gene data show CDR1 as PRHDT and CDR2 as FYEKMQ (reference sequence). Unmatched junction bases numbered 8, after V lost 5 bases and J lost 5 bases. The CDR3 loop reads CASSLGLAGMLETQYF. The CDR3 coding sequence is TGTGCCAGCAGCCTGGGACTAGCGGGGATGCTGGAGACCCAGTACTTC. Drawing the rest from reference TRBV13 and TRBJ2-5, the complete variable domain is AAGVIQSPRHLIKEKRETATLKCYPIPRHDTVYWYQQGPGQDPQFLISFYEKMQSDKGSIPDRFSAQQFSDYHSELNMSSLELGDSALYFCASSLGLAGMLETQYFGPGTRLLVL.

This chain connects TRBV5-1 to TRBJ2-5; 10 positions agree with TRBD1. CDR1 SGHRS and CDR2 YFSETQ come from the germline V gene. Trimming took 6 bases from V and 5 from J; bases not matched to a gene: 4. The CDR3 has 13 amino acids. For the CDR3, the DNA is TGCGCCAGCACGACAGGGGGCAGGGAGACCCAGTACTTC. Amino acid sequence: CASTTGGRETQYF.

The CDR3, as DNA: TGTGCCAGCAGTGGGTCTTCATTCTCTGGGGCCAACGTCCTGACTTTC. This encodes CASSGSSFSGANVLTF. V and J are TRBV2 and TRBJ2-6; D unclear. This CDR3 contains 16 residues. The germline CDR1 and CDR2 sequences are SNHLY and FYNNEI. V lost 4 bases, J lost 0 bases, and 10 bases lay in between.

The V call is TRBV12-3 or TRBV12-4, the J call TRBJ2-3; D is unresolved. Trimming removed 4 bases from V and 11 bases from J, with 10 bases in between. The CDR3 covers 11 residues. The CDR3 reads CASSSTPKQYF. The CDR3 nucleotides are TGTGCCAGCAGTTCAACCCCTAAGCAGTATTTT.

This rearrangement joins TRBV9 to TRBJ1-4; unclear D gene. The germline gives CDR1 SGDLS, CDR2 YYNGEE. This CDR3 region has 15 residues. The V gene lost 0 bases and the J gene lost 5 bases, with 11 bases spanning the gap. CDR3 sequence reads: CASSVAEGGNEKLFF. The CDR3 DNA reads TGTGCCAGCAGCGTAGCTGAGGGCGGGAATGAAAAACTGTTTTTT.